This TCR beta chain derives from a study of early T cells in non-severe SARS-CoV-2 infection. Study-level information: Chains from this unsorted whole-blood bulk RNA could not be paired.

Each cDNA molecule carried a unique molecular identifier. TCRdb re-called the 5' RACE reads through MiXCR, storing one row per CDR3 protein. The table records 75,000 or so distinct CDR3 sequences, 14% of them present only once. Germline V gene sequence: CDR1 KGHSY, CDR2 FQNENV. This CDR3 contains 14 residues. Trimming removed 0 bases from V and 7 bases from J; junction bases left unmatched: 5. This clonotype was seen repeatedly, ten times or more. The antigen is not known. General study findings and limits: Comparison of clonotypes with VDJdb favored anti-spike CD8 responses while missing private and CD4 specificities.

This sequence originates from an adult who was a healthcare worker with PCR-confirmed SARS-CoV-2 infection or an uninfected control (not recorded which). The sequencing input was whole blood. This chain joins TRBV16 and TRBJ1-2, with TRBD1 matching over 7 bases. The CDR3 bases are TGTGCCAGCAGCCAATCCGCGAACAGGGGTGGCTACACCTTC. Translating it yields CASSQSANRGGYTF.